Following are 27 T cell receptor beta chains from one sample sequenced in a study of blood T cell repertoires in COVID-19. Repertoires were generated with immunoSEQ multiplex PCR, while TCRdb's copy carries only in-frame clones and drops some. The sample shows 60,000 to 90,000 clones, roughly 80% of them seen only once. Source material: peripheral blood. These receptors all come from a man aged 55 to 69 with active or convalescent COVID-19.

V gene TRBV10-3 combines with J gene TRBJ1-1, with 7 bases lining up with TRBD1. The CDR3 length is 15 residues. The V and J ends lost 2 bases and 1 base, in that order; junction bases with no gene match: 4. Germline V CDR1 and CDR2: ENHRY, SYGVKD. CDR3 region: CAISEGTGANTEAFF. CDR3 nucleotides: TGTGCCATCAGTGAGGGAACAGGGGCGAACACTGAAGCTTTCTTT.

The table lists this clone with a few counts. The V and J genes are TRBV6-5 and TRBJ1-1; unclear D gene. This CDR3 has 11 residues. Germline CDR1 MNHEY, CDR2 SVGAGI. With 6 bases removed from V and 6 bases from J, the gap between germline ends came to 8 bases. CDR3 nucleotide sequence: TGTGCCAGCAGAGGAGGTCCTGAAGCTTTCTTT. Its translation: CASRGGPEAFF.

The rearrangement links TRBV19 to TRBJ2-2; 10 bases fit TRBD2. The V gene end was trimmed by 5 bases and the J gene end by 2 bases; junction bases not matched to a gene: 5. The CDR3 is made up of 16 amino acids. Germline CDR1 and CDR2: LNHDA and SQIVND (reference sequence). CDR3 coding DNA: TGTGCCAGTAGTCCAAGCGGGGGGGCTAACACCGGGGAGCTGTTTTTT. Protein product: CASSPSGGANTGELFF.

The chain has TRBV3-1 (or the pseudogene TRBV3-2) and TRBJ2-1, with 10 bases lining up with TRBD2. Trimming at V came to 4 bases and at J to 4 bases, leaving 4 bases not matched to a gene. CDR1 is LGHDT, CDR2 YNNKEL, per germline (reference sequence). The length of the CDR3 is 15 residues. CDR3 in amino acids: CASSRSGGPYNEQFF. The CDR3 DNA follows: TGTGCCAGCAGCCGTAGCGGGGGGCCTTACAATGAGCAGTTCTTC.

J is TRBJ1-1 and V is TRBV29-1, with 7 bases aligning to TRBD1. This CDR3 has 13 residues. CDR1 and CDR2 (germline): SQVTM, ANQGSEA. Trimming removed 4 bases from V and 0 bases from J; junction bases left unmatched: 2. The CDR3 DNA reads TGCAGCGTTGTCAGGGGGGTGAACACTGAAGCTTTCTTT. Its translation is CSVVRGVNTEAFF.

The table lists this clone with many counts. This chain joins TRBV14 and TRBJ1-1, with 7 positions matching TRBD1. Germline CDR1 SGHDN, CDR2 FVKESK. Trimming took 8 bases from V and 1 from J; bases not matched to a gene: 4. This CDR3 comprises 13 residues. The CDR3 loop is CASRGQTNTEAFF. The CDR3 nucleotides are TGTGCCAGCCGGGGACAGACGAACACTGAAGCTTTCTTT.

The CDR3 DNA is TGCGCCAGCAGCTTGGGCAGGGGCGGTGCCGCCACTAATGAAAAACTGTTTTTT. It translates to CASSLGRGGAATNEKLFF. The V and J genes are TRBV5-1 and TRBJ1-4; possible D gene TRBD1, 6 bases. This CDR3 contains 18 residues. With 0 bases removed from V and 2 bases from J, the gap between germline ends came to 17 bases. CDR1 is SGHRS, CDR2 YFSETQ, per germline.

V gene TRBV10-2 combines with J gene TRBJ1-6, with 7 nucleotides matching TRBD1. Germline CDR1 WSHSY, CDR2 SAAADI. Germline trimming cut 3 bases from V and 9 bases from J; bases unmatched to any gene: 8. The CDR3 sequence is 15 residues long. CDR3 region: CASSDRQGLGSPLHF. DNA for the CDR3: TGCGCCAGCAGTGACCGACAGGGATTGGGTTCACCCCTCCACTTT.

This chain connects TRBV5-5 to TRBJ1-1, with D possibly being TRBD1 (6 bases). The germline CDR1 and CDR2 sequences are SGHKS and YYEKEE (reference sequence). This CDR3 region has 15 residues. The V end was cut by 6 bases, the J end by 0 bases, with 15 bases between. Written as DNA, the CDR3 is TGTGCCAGCACTTCCGGTAGGGACATGAACACTGAAGCTTTCTTT. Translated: CASTSGRDMNTEAFF.

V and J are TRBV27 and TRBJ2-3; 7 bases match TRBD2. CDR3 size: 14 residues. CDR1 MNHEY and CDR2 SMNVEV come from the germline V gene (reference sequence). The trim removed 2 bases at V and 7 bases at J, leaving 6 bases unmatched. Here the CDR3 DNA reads TGTGCCAGCAGTTTAATGGCCAGCGGGAATACGCAGTATTTT. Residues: CASSLMASGNTQYF.

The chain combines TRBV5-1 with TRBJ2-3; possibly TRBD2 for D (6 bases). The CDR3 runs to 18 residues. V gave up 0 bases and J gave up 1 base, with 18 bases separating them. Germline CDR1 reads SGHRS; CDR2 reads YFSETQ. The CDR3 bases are TGCGCCAGCAGCTTGGGGGCGTGGAGCGGGCGACGCACAGATACGCAGTATTTT. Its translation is CASSLGAWSGRRTDTQYF. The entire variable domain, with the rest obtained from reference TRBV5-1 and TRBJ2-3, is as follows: KAGVTQTPRYLIKTRGQQVTLSCSPISGHRSVSWYQQTPGQGLQFLFEYFSETQRNKGNFPGRFSGRQFSNSRSEMNVSTLELGDSALYLCASSLGAWSGRRTDTQYFGPGTRLTVL.

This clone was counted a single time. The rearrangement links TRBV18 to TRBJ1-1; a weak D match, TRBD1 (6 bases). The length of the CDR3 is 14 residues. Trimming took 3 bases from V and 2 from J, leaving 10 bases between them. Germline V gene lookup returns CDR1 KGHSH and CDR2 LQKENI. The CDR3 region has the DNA TGTGCCAGCTCACCCGGGACAATTAACACTGAAGCTTTCTTT. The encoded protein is CASSPGTINTEAFF.

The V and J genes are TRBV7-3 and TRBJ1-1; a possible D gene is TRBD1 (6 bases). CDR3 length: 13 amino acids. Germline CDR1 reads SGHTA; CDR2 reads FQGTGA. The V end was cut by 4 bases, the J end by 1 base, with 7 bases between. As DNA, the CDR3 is TGTGCCAGCAGCTCGACAGGGAACACTGAAGCTTTCTTT. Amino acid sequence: CASSSTGNTEAFF.

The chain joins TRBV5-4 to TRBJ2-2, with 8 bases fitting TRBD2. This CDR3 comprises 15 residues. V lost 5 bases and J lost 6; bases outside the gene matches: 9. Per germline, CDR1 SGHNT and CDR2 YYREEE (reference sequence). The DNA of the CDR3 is TGTGCCAGCAGATTTGCGGCGGGGGGAGCCGGGGAGCTGTTTTTT. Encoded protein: CASRFAAGGAGELFF. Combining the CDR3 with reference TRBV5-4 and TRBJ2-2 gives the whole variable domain ETGVTQSPTHLIKTRGQQVTLRCSSQSGHNTVSWYQQALGQGPQFIFQYYREEENGRGNFPPRFSGLQFPNYSSELNVNALELDDSALYLCASRFAAGGAGELFFGEGSRLTVL.

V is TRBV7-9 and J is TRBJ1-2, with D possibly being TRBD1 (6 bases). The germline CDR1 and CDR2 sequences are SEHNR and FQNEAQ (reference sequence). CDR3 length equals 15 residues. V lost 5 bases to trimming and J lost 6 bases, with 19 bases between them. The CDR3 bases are TGTGCCAGCAGCCAGTCCAGGGGTAGAGGTCATGGCTACACCTTC. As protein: CASSQSRGRGHGYTF.

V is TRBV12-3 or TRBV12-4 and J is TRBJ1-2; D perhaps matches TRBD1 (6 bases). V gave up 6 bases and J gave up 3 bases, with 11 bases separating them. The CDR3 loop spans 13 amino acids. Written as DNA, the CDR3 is TGTGCCAGCAGCCGGGACATACACTATGGCTACACCTTC. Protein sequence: CASSRDIHYGYTF.

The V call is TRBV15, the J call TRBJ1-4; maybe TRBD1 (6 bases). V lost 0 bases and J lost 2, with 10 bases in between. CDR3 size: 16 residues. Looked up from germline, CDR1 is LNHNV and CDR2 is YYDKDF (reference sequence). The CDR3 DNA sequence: TGTGCCACCAGCAGAGACAGGGGTGATACTAATGAAAAACTGTTTTTT. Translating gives CATSRDRGDTNEKLFF.

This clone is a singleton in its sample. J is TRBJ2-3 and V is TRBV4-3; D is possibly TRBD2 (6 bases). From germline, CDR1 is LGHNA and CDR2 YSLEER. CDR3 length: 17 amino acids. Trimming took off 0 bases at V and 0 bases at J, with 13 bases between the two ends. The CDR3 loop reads CASSQDPGTPSTDTQYF. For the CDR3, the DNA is TGCGCCAGCAGCCAAGACCCAGGGACTCCTAGCACAGATACGCAGTATTTT.

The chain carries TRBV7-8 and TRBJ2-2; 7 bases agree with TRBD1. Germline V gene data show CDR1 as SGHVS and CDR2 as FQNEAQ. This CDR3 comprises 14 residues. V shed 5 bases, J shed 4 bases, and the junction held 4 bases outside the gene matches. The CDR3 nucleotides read TGTGCCAGCAGCAGCGACAGGGTCACCGGGGAGCTGTTTTTT. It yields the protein CASSSDRVTGELFF.

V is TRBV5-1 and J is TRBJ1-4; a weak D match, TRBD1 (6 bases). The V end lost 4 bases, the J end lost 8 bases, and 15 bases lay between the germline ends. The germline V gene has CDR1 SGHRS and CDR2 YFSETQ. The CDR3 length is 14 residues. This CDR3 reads CASSLLGAEEKLFF. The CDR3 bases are TGCGCCAGCAGCCTGTTGGGGGCTGAGGAAAAACTGTTTTTT.

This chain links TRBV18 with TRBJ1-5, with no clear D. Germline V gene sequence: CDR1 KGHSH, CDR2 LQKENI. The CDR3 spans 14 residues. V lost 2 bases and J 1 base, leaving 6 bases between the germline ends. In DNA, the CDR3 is TGTGCCAGCTCACCATATCCCAGCAATCAGCCCCAGCATTTT. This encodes CASSPYPSNQPQHF.

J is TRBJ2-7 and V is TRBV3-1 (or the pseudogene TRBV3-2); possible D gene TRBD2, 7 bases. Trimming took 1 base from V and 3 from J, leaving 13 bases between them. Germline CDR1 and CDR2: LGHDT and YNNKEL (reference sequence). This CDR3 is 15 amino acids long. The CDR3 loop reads CASSQADRGGYEQYF. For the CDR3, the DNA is TGTGCCAGCAGCCAAGCCGATAGGGGGGGCTACGAGCAGTACTTC.

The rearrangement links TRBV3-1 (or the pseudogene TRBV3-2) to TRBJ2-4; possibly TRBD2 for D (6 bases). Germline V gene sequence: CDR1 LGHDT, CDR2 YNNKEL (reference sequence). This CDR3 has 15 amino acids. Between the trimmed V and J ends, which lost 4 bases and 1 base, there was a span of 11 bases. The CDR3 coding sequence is TGTGCCAGCAGCCCCGGAGGGGCGGCCAAAAACATTCAGTACTTC. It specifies CASSPGGAAKNIQYF.

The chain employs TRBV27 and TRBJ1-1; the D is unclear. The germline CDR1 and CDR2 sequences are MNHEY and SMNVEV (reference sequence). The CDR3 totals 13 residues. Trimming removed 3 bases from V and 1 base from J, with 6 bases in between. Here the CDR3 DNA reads TGTGCCAGCAGTTTTAACGGGAACACTGAAGCTTTCTTT. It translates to CASSFNGNTEAFF.

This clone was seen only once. In DNA form, the CDR3 reads TGCGCCAGCAGCCAGTACCGGGACAGCACTAATGAAAAACTGTTTTTT. Its protein product is CASSQYRDSTNEKLFF. The chain couples TRBV4-1 to TRBJ1-4; 7 bases are shared with TRBD1. J lost 2 bases, V lost 3 bases, and 6 bases had no gene match. CDR1 is MGHRA, CDR2 YSYEKL, per germline. The CDR3 totals 16 residues.

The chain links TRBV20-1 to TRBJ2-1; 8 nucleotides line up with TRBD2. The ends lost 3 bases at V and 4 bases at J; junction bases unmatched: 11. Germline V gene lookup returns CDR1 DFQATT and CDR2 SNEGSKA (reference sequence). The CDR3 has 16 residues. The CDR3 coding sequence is TGCAGTGCTAGTGCTACCGGGCTAGCGGGTTACAATGAGCAGTTCTTC. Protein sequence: CSASATGLAGYNEQFF.

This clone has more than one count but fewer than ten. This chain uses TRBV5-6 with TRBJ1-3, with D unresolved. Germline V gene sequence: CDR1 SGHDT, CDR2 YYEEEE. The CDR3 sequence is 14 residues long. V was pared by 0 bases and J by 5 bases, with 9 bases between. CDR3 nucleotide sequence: TGTGCCAGCAGCTTGGGGCAGTTTAGAAACACCATATATTTT. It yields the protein CASSLGQFRNTIYF.